This entry concerns a single T cell receptor beta chain. The CDR3 spans 16 residues. The germline V gene has CDR1 LNHDA and CDR2 SQIVND (reference sequence). With 3 bases clipped from V and 4 bases from J, the junction kept 9 bases outside the gene matches. The data were taken from a study of blood T cell repertoires in COVID-19. Assay: immunoSEQ multiplex PCR; the TCRdb copy retains only in-frame clones and omits some. The table has about 63,000 clones, roughly 80% seen once. The chain combines TRBV19 with TRBJ2-3, with 8 bases fitting TRBD2. The clonotype was recovered from a woman in her thirties or forties with acute COVID-19. Sequenced sample: PBMCs or T cells enriched from blood (not recorded which). CDR3 loop: CASSIPPGGGADTQYF. CDR3 coding DNA: TGTGCCAGTAGTATCCCCCCGGGAGGGGGGGCAGATACGCAGTATTTT. Together with reference TRBV19 and TRBJ2-3, the CDR3 gives the full variable domain: DGGITQSPKYLFRKEGQNVTLSCEQNLNHDAMYWYRQDPGQGLRLIYYSQIVNDFQKGDIAEGYSVSREKKESFPLTVTSAQKNPTAFYLCASSIPPGGGADTQYFGPGTRLTVL.